This is a list of T cell receptor beta chains from one sample in a study of cytomegalovirus exposure and HLA in healthy donors. The protocol was immunoSEQ multiplex PCR, while the TCRdb copy is restricted to in-frame clones and leaves out a portion. In the table there are fewer than 180,000 clones, less than 85% of which are singletons. The source material was PBMCs. The receptors here all came from a man in his fifties in good health and CMV-seropositive. The CDR3 runs from the conserved cysteine through the conserved F or W. D genes are given only for firm matches.

j_call d_call v_call cdr3_aa
TRBJ1-2 - TRBV19 CASRTREAYGYTF
TRBJ2-7 TRBD1 TRBV5-1 CASSLAAGTGLYEQYF
TRBJ2-3 - TRBV5-6 CASTRRLGHTDTQYF
TRBJ2-3 TRBD1 TRBV5-1 CASSWDRDTQYF
TRBJ2-5 TRBD2 TRBV5-4 CASSLNSGSGGETQYF
TRBJ2-7 TRBD2 TRBV7-9 CSSSLISSGSYEQYF
TRBJ2-2 - TRBV6-5 CASSYSRPGGELFF
TRBJ1-4 - TRBV5-1 CASSFQGFNEKLFF
TRBJ2-7 TRBD1 TRBV5-1 CASSRSLQGALLYEQYF
TRBJ2-4 - TRBV2 CASSDGVAKNIQYF
TRBJ2-1 - TRBV6-1 CASRLNNEQFF
TRBJ2-1 - TRBV27 CASSPLGRDEQFF
TRBJ2-3 TRBD2 TRBV29-1 CSVAGGRAIADTQYF
TRBJ2-5 TRBD1 TRBV7-6 CASTRGRTGNQETQYF
TRBJ2-7 TRBD2 TRBV4-2 CASSQQLAGAVLVEQYF
TRBJ1-2 TRBD1 TRBV28 CASSARGQNNGYTF
TRBJ1-4 - TRBV5-6 CASSLIASSTNEKLFF
TRBJ2-7 - TRBV28 CASEAQGYEQYF
TRBJ2-2 TRBD2 TRBV7-9 CASSYGLAGPGELFF
TRBJ1-2 - TRBV5-1 CASSYLQGPNYGYTF
TRBJ1-2 - TRBV6-1 CASSETGSRGYTF
TRBJ1-1 - TRBV28 CASSTAGGGNTEAFF
TRBJ1-6 - TRBV19 CASRLLVGLSNSPLHF
TRBJ2-1 TRBD1 TRBV5-4 CASSPMTGGPYNEQFF
TRBJ1-2 - TRBV6-1 CASKMIGVTGYTF